This T cell receptor (beta chain) was obtained from a study of human T cells and chemical hapten exposure. Turning to the study itself: Chiefly women, the patients showed alopecia areata, totalis or universalis.

The library tagged each cDNA molecule with unique molecular identifiers. MiXCR was run by TCRdb on the RACE reads, yielding one entry per CDR3 protein. The table records under 75,000 distinct CDR3 sequences, more than 9.5% of them present only once. Trimming removed 0 bases from V and 8 bases from J, with 8 bases in between. Germline assignment: CDR1 MDHEN and CDR2 SYDVKM. The CDR3 is made up of 14 amino acids. This sample's time point: patch test 3, about 24 weeks after DPC sensitization. Regarding treatment: therapeutic diphenylcyclopropenone sensitization with weekly scalp DPC. Alopecia patients, 18 to 70 years old and DPC-suitable, served as donors. This clonotype was counted ten times or more. Its specificity is not known. The study's findings and limits: Among TCRs, those above 1 in 1000 frequency were unaffected by DPC sensitization.

The clonotype was recovered from a woman aged 45-59 years with alopecia areata. Some clones in this sample may be carry-over from other donors' samples. Sequences were derived from whole blood, sampled in connection with sensitization to the hapten diphenylcyclopropenone (DPC). The V call is TRBV28, the J call TRBJ1-6; no clear D. CDR3 amino acids: CASSLWAEYSPLHF. CDR3 DNA sequence: TGTGCCAGCAGTTTATGGGCAGAATATTCACCCCTCCACTTT.